The text below deals with one T cell receptor beta chain. The antigen remains undetermined. The data stem from a study of regulatory T cells in long-lasting Graves disease. The study, taken as a whole, reports: The number of shared public clonotypes was higher in persistent patients (roughly 3,000) than new patients (966). Few sampled subjects may have lowered accuracy.

Time point described: newly diagnosed GD, antithyroid drugs for less than 3 months. From PBMCs, RNA was extracted and then used to make the TCR library. iRepertoire HTBI primers and Arm-PCR of CDR3 regions built TCR beta libraries. TCRdb passed the multiplex PCR reads through MiXCR, listing each CDR3 protein once. Of hundreds of thousands of distinct CDR3 sequences listed, roughly a sixth are singletons. These data also formed part of another study, on T cells in Graves' hyperthyroidism and ophthalmopathy. In that study: Among thyroid clonotypes expanded above 0.001, most also appeared in blood. Model-based prediction identified ophthalmopathy a median around 6.5 months prior to its onset.

The sequences come from peripheral blood mononuclear cells (PBMCs), collected at new diagnosis, from a patient treated with antithyroid drugs. This TCR came from a man in his late teens or twenties with Graves disease.

CDR3 region: CASRSRADTGELFF. In nucleotides, the CDR3 is TGTGCCAGCCGATCCCGGGCCGACACCGGGGAGCTGTTTTTT. This sequence joins TRBV25-1 and TRBJ2-2, with unresolved D. The V gene lost 8 bases and the J gene lost 3 bases, with 13 bases spanning the gap. CDR1 is MGHDK and CDR2 is SYGVNS in the germline V gene. This CDR3 has 14 residues.